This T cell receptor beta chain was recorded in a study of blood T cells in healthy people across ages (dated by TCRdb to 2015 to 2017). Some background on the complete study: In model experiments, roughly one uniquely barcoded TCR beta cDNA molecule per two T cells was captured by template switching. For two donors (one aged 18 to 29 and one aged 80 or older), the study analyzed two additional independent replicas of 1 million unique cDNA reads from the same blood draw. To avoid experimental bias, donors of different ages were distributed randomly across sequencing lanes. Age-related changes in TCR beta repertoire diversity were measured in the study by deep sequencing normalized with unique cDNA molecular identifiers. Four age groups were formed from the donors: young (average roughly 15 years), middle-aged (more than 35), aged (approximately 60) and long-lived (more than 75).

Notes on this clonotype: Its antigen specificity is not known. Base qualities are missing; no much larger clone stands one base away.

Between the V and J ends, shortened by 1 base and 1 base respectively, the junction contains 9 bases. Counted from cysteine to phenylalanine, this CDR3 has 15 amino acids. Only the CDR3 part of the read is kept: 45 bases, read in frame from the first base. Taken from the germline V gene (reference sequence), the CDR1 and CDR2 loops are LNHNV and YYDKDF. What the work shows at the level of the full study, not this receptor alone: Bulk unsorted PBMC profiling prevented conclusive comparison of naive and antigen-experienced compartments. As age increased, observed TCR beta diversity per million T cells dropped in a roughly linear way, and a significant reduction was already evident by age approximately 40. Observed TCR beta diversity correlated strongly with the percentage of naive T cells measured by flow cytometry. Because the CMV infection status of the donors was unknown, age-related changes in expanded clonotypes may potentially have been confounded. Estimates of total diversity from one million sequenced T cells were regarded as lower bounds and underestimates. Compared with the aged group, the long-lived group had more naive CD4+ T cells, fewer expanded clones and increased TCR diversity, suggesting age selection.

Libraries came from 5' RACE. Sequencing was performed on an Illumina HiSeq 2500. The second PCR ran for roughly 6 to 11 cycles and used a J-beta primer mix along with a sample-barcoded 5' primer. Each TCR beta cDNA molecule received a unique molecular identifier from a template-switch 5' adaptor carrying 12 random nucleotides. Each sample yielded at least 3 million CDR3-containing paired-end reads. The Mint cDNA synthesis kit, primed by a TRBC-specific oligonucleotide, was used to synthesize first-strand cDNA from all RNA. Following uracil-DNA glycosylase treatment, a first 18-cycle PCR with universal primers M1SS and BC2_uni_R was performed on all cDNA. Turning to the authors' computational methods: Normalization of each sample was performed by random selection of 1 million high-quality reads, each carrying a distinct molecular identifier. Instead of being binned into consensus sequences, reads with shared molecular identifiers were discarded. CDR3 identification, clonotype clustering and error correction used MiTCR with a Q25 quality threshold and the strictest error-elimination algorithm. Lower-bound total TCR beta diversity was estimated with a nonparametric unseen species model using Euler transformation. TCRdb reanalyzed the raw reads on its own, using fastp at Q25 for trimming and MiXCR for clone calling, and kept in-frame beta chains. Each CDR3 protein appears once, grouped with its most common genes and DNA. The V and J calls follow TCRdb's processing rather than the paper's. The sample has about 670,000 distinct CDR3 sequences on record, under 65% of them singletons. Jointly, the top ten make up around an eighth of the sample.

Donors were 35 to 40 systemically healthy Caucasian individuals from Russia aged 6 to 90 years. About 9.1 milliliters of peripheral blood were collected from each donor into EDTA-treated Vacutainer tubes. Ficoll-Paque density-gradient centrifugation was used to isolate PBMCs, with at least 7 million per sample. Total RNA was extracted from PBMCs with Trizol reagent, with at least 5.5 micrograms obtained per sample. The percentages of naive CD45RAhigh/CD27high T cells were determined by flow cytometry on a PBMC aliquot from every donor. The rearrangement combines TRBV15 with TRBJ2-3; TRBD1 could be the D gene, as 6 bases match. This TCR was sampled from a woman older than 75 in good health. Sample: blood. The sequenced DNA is TGTGCCACCAGCAGAGCAGGGGTCCGCACAGATACGCAGTATTTT. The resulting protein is CATSRAGVRTDTQYF.